One and the same sample provided the 14 T cell receptor beta chains below, sequenced in a study of cytomegalovirus exposure and HLA in healthy donors. The study ran its PCR with 60 Vbeta and 13 Jbeta primers. Using immunoSEQ multiplex PCR, the repertoire was profiled, and TCRdb retains in-frame clones only, with some absent. Of just over 150,000 clones in the sample, around 79% were seen once. Material: PBMCs. Receptors were obtained from a woman aged 40 to 50 in good health and CMV-seronegative.

The gene calls are TRBV7-3 and TRBJ2-5; 8 nucleotides align to TRBD1. CDR3 size: 13 residues. The junction had 4 bases not matched to a gene; V was cut back by 5 bases and J by 5 bases. Germline-derived CDR1 and CDR2 are SGHTA and FQGTGA. The CDR3 loop reads CASSPGGRETQYF. The CDR3 region has the DNA TGTGCCAGCAGCCCAGGGGGCCGGGAGACCCAGTACTTC.

The CDR3 reads CASSQSGTAGNTIYF. The CDR3 DNA follows: TGTGCCAGCAGCCAATCCGGGACAGCTGGAAACACCATATATTTT. The gene calls are TRBV16 and TRBJ1-3, with 7 bases that match TRBD1. Germline CDR1 KGHSY, CDR2 FQNENV. With V trimmed by 0 bases and J by 2 bases, 1 base remained unmatched. The CDR3 loop spans 15 amino acids.

This chain links TRBV5-4 with TRBJ2-5; 10 nucleotides agree with TRBD2. The CDR3 is 16 amino acids. Losses at the gene ends were 4 bases for V and 4 bases for J; bases not matched to a gene: 10. The germline V gene has CDR1 SGHNT and CDR2 YYREEE (reference sequence). The CDR3 nucleotides read TGTGCCAGCAGCGCATGGCGGGCTAGCGGGGGAGAGACCCAGTACTTC. This translates into CASSAWRASGGETQYF.

The chain combines TRBV7-2 with TRBJ1-2; TRBD1 aligns across 11 bases. Per germline, CDR1 SGHTA and CDR2 FQGNSA. The CDR3 has 14 amino acids. Germline trimming cut 5 bases from V and 10 bases from J; bases unmatched to any gene: 9. This CDR3 is CASSASGTGGNYTF. CDR3 sequence (DNA): TGTGCCAGCAGCGCCTCCGGGACAGGGGGGAACTACACCTTC.

This chain uses TRBV14 with TRBJ1-2, with a tentative D call TRBD1 (5 bases). The CDR3 length is 13 residues. The V end lost 4 bases, the J end lost 4 bases, and 10 bases lay between the germline ends. Germline CDR1 SGHDN, CDR2 FVKESK. The CDR3 loop is CASSLQGTYGYTF. Here the CDR3 DNA reads TGTGCCAGCAGCCTCCAGGGAACCTATGGCTACACCTTC. Full variable domain (outside the CDR3, taken from reference TRBV14 and TRBJ1-2): EAGVTQFPSHSVIEKGQTVTLRCDPISGHDNLYWYRRVMGKEIKFLLHFVKESKQDESGMPNNRFLAERTGGTYSTLKVQPAELEDSGVYFCASSLQGTYGYTFGSGTRLTVV.

V is TRBV27 and J is TRBJ1-1, with TRBD1 identical over 7 bases. Germline lookup yields CDR1 MNHEY and CDR2 SMNVEV (reference sequence). J lost 2 bases, V lost 6 bases, and 6 bases had no gene match. The CDR3 is 14 amino acids. DNA of the CDR3: TGTGCCAGCAGGACGGACAGGACCAACACTGAAGCTTTCTTT. The encoded protein is CASRTDRTNTEAFF.

This chain joins TRBV6-5 and TRBJ1-2, with TRBD1 identical over 7 bases. V dropped 8 bases and J dropped 0; count of bases not matched to a gene: 9. Per germline, CDR1 MNHEY and CDR2 SVGAGI. The CDR3 sequence is 15 residues long. This CDR3 reads CASQSTGDPNYGYTF. The CDR3 coding sequence is TGTGCCAGCCAAAGCACAGGGGACCCTAACTATGGCTACACCTTC.

This clone was seen only once. The chain links TRBV9 to TRBJ2-6; no definite D call. There are 15 residues in the CDR3. Germline-derived CDR1 and CDR2 are SGDLS and YYNGEE. Trimming stripped 3 bases from V and 4 bases from J, with 11 bases between. CDR3 nucleotides: TGTGCCAGCAGCGGTCTACCCGGGGGGGCCAACGTCCTGACTTTC. This sequence encodes CASSGLPGGANVLTF.

The chain uses TRBV9 and TRBJ1-4; 7 nucleotides line up with TRBD1. The germline V gene has CDR1 SGDLS and CDR2 YYNGEE. CDR3 length: 15 residues. J was trimmed by 5 bases and V by 1 base; bases with no gene match: 5. DNA of the CDR3: TGTGCCAGCAGCGTATTGGAGGGGGCGAATGAAAAACTGTTTTTT. It yields the protein CASSVLEGANEKLFF.

The V and J genes are TRBV4-1 and TRBJ2-7; D possibly corresponds to TRBD1 (6 bases). The CDR3 length is 16 residues. Trimming removed 0 bases at V and 2 bases at J, with 14 bases between. Per germline, CDR1 MGHRA and CDR2 YSYEKL. For the CDR3, the DNA is TGCGCCAGCAGCCAAGATCCGAGGGGGACGACCTACGAGCAGTACTTC. This sequence encodes CASSQDPRGTTYEQYF.

This chain uses TRBV6-1 with TRBJ2-1; 8 nucleotides match TRBD2. V lost 7 bases, J lost 4 bases, and 6 bases stayed unmatched. Germline-derived CDR1 and CDR2 are MNHNS and SASEGT. The CDR3 sequence is 14 residues long. CDR3 nucleotides: TGTGCCAGCATACGCAGCGGGGGTTACAATGAGCAGTTCTTC. This sequence encodes CASIRSGGYNEQFF.

The chain couples TRBV6-6 to TRBJ1-1; no firm D call. Looked up from germline, CDR1 is MNHNY and CDR2 is SVGAGI (reference sequence). The V end lost 7 bases, the J end lost 1 base, and 4 bases lay between the germline ends. The CDR3 is 11 amino acids. The CDR3 nucleotides are TGTGCCAGCAATAGGAACACTGAAGCTTTCTTT. Translating gives CASNRNTEAFF.

The rearrangement links TRBV11-1 to TRBJ2-7, with 10 bases aligning to TRBD1. This CDR3 spans 15 amino acids. The V gene's germline CDR1 is SGHAT and CDR2 FQDESV (reference sequence). V trimming: 5 bases; J trimming: 6 bases; junction bases outside the gene matches: 10. CDR3: CASSRTGTGEREQYF. CDR3 DNA sequence: TGTGCCAGCAGCCGAACCGGGACAGGGGAACGCGAGCAGTACTTC. Supplemented by reference TRBV11-1 and TRBJ2-7, the full variable domain reads EAEVAQSPRYKITEKSQAVAFWCDPISGHATLYWYRQILGQGPELLVQFQDESVVDDSQLPKDRFSAERLKGVDSTLKIQPAELGDSAMYLCASSRTGTGEREQYFGPGTRLTVT.

The chain is built from TRBV6-4 and TRBJ1-2; no reliable D call. The CDR3 totals 15 residues. V lost 2 bases and J lost 2, with 12 bases in between. The germline V gene encodes CDR1 MRHNA and CDR2 SNTAGT. The CDR3 region has the DNA TGTGCCAGCAGTGACCAGAGGAGAGGGAACTATGGCTACACCTTC. As protein: CASSDQRRGNYGYTF.